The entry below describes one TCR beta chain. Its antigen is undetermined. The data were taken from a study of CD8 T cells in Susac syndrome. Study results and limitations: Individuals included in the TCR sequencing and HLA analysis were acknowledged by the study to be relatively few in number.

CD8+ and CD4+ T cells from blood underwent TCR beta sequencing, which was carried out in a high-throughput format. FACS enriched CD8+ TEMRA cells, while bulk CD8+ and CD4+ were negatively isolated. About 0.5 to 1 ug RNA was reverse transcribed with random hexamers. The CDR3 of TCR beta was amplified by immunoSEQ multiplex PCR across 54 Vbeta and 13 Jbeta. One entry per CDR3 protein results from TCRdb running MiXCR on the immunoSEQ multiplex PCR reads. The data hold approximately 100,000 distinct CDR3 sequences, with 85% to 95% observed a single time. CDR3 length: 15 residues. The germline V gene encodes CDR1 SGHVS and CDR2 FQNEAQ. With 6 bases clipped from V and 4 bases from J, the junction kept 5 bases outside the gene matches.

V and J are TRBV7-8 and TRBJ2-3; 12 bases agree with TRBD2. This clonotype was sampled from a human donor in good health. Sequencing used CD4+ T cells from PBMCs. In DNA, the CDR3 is TGTGCCAGCAGGGCTAGCGGGAGGGCCCCAGATACGCAGTATTTT. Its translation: CASRASGRAPDTQYF.